One and the same sample provided the 31 T cell receptor beta chains below, sequenced in a study of PD-L1 blockade in urothelial cancer. Profiled with immunoSEQ multiplex PCR; TCRdb holds only in-frame clones, not every one. The sample holds roughly 63,000 clones, 81% seen once. Time point specified: pretreatment peripheral blood. Sequenced here: PBMCs, sampled around atezolizumab (anti-PD-L1) treatment. These TCRs come from a man between 65 and 80 years old with urothelial cancer.

This clone appeared once. The chain joins TRBV7-3 to TRBJ2-2; no reliable D call. The germline V gene has CDR1 SGHTA and CDR2 FQGTGA. The CDR3 has 13 amino acids. V was pared by 3 bases and J by 2 bases, with 4 bases between. CDR3 nucleotides: TGTGCCAGCAGCTTTTCTAACACCGGGGAGCTGTTTTTT. This sequence encodes CASSFSNTGELFF.

The genes are TRBV9 and TRBJ2-2, with a tentative D call TRBD2 (5 bases). From germline, CDR1 is SGDLS and CDR2 YYNGEE. There are 15 residues in the CDR3. V was cut by 0 bases and J by 4 bases, with 10 bases left in between. CDR3 amino acids: CASSVAGMGTGELFF. The CDR3 nucleotides are TGTGCCAGCAGCGTAGCGGGAATGGGCACCGGGGAGCTGTTTTTT.

V is TRBV2 and J is TRBJ2-5, with D possibly TRBD1 on 6 matching bases. CDR3 size: 16 residues. V was clipped by 8 bases and J by 1 base, with 20 bases between them. CDR1 SNHLY and CDR2 FYNNEI come from the germline V gene. CDR3 nucleotide sequence: TGTGCCAGCCTATTGGGCCCAGGGGTACTCCAAGAGACCCAGTACTTC. Translation gives CASLLGPGVLQETQYF.

The V gene is TRBV19, the J gene TRBJ1-2, with 9 bases aligning to TRBD1. The CDR3 extends over 15 amino acids. V shed 5 bases and J 7 bases; nucleotides not matched to a gene: 11. The germline gives CDR1 LNHDA, CDR2 SQIVND (reference sequence). The CDR3 DNA reads as TGTGCCAGTAGTCCGCGGACAGGGGCCCTAGGTGGCTACACCTTC. It specifies CASSPRTGALGGYTF.

The gene calls are TRBV11-3 and TRBJ2-4, with 7 bases aligning to TRBD2. The CDR3 has 16 amino acids. CDR1 and CDR2 (germline): SGHNT, YENEEA. V lost 2 bases to trimming and J lost 0 bases; unmatched junction nucleotides: 4. Here the CDR3 reads CASSLYSGAAKNIQYF. The CDR3 nucleotides read TGTGCCAGCAGCTTATACAGCGGGGCAGCCAAAAACATTCAGTACTTC.

This sequence joins TRBV5-1 and TRBJ2-3, with unresolved D. Germline-derived CDR1 and CDR2 are SGHRS and YFSETQ. This CDR3 has 13 residues. Trimming cost V 4 bases and J 6 bases, with 12 bases left between them. Here the CDR3 reads CASSQTLRDTQYF. The CDR3 DNA is TGCGCCAGCAGCCAGACACTCCGGGATACGCAGTATTTT.

The chain joins TRBV5-1 to TRBJ1-1; TRBD1 might be the D (6 bases). V dropped 0 bases and J dropped 0 bases, with 12 bases sitting between them. This CDR3 has 16 residues. The germline V gene has CDR1 SGHRS and CDR2 YFSETQ. The CDR3 nucleotides are TGCGCCAGCAGCTTGGAGGCAGGGGCAATGAACACTGAAGCTTTCTTT. Protein: CASSLEAGAMNTEAFF.

This sequence joins TRBV19 and TRBJ1-1; D is perhaps TRBD1 (6 bases). There are 12 residues in the CDR3. Germline V gene sequence: CDR1 LNHDA, CDR2 SQIVND (reference sequence). The V end lost 3 bases, the J end lost 7 bases, and 9 bases lay between the germline ends. The CDR3 spells CASSMGGLEAFF. The CDR3 region has the DNA TGTGCCAGTAGTATGGGGGGGCTTGAAGCTTTCTTT.

The V gene is TRBV5-4, the J gene TRBJ1-1, with 7 bases identical to TRBD1. CDR3 size: 14 residues. Germline V CDR1 and CDR2: SGHNT, YYREEE (reference sequence). V lost 4 bases to trimming and J lost 2 bases; unmatched junction nucleotides: 5. CDR3 nucleotides: TGTGCCAGCAGCCCCGGGACAGCTAACACTGAAGCTTTCTTT. Its protein is CASSPGTANTEAFF.

The chain links TRBV6-1 to TRBJ2-3; no firm D call. With 0 bases removed from V and 5 bases from J, the gap between germline ends came to 3 bases. Germline assignment: CDR1 MNHNS and CDR2 SASEGT. The CDR3 loop spans 12 amino acids. CDR3: CASSEARDTQYF. The CDR3 DNA reads TGTGCCAGCAGTGAAGCGCGAGATACGCAGTATTTT.

This clone came up once. The gene calls are TRBV30 and TRBJ1-1; D not resolved. CDR1 GTSNPN and CDR2 SVGIG come from the germline V gene (reference sequence). The CDR3 totals 12 residues. The CDR3 DNA reads TGTGCGAGCGGACGGTCGAACACTGAAGCTTTCTTT. The encoded protein is CASGRSNTEAFF.

The chain carries TRBV29-1 and TRBJ2-1; TRBD2 might be the D (5 bases). This CDR3 has 15 residues. Per germline, CDR1 SQVTM and CDR2 ANQGSEA. The V gene lost 5 bases and the J gene lost 0 bases, with 14 bases spanning the gap. CDR3 sequence: CSVLEGLSSYNEQFF. As DNA, the CDR3 is TGCAGCGTTCTGGAAGGACTGAGCTCCTACAATGAGCAGTTCTTC.

The CDR3, as DNA: TGTGCCAGCAGTTACCCAGGGTTAGATCAGCCCCAGCATTTT. Translation: CASSYPGLDQPQHF. The rearrangement uses TRBV6-6 and TRBJ1-5, with D perhaps matching TRBD1 (5 bases). The germline V and J ends were trimmed by 2 bases and 5 bases, with 10 bases remaining between them. Per the germline V gene, CDR1 is MNHNY and CDR2 is SVGAGI (reference sequence). This CDR3 comprises 14 residues.

This clone turned up a few times. This rearrangement joins TRBV9 to TRBJ1-3; 9 bases agree with TRBD1. CDR3 size: 17 residues. J was trimmed by 0 bases and V by 1 base; bases with no gene match: 5. The V gene's germline CDR1 is SGDLS and CDR2 YYNGEE. The CDR3 nucleotides are TGTGCCAGCAGCGTAAACAGGGGGCTTAGCTCTGGAAACACCATATATTTT. Its translation: CASSVNRGLSSGNTIYF.

V gene TRBV10-3 combines with J gene TRBJ1-5, with 8 bases identical to TRBD1. CDR1 and CDR2 (germline): ENHRY, SYGVKD. Trimming at V came to 2 bases and at J to 5 bases, leaving 14 bases not matched to a gene. The CDR3 is 18 amino acids. CDR3 nucleotide sequence: TGTGCCATCAGTGAGGGAGAGGGGGCCAGGGGGCGCGATCAGCCCCAGCATTTT. It translates to CAISEGEGARGRDQPQHF.

The chain links TRBV6-6 to TRBJ2-2; D is uncertain. The CDR3 has 13 amino acids. Germline loops: CDR1 MNHNY, CDR2 SVGAGI (reference sequence). V was shortened by 9 bases and J by 6 bases, with 14 bases between the two germline ends. This CDR3 reads CASNPLYPGELFF. CDR3 nucleotide sequence: TGTGCCAGTAATCCCTTATATCCCGGGGAGCTGTTTTTT.

The CDR3 coding sequence is TGTGCCAGTATGCAATTCCCGGGGGAAAACACTGAAGCTTTCTTT. Encoded protein: CASMQFPGENTEAFF. The chain couples TRBV19 to TRBJ1-1, with TRBD1 as a possible D gene (5 bases). The germline CDR1 and CDR2 sequences are LNHDA and SQIVND (reference sequence). The CDR3 loop spans 15 amino acids. Trimming took off 7 bases at V and 2 bases at J, with 17 bases between the two ends. Supplemented by reference TRBV19 and TRBJ1-1, the full variable domain reads DGGITQSPKYLFRKEGQNVTLSCEQNLNHDAMYWYRQDPGQGLRLIYYSQIVNDFQKGDIAEGYSVSREKKESFPLTVTSAQKNPTAFYLCASMQFPGENTEAFFGQGTRLTVV.

The CDR3 sequence: CASSIAQVTGELFF. In nucleotides, the CDR3 is TGTGCCAGTAGTATAGCCCAGGTTACCGGGGAGCTGTTTTTT. The chain has TRBV19 and TRBJ2-2; D unclear. The CDR3 is made up of 14 amino acids. Germline V gives CDR1 LNHDA, CDR2 SQIVND (reference sequence). Between the trimmed V and J ends, which lost 1 base and 5 bases, there was a span of 8 bases.

In this sample, this clone turned up a few times. This chain uses TRBV5-1 with TRBJ1-5; TRBD1 agrees at 9 bases. The CDR3 consists of 14 residues. The V and J ends lost 2 bases and 8 bases, in that order; junction bases with no gene match: 5. Germline CDR1 reads SGHRS; CDR2 reads YFSETQ. The CDR3 loop is CASSLDRGSKPQHF. In DNA, the CDR3 is TGCGCCAGCAGCTTAGACAGGGGGTCAAAGCCCCAGCATTTT.

The rearrangement joins TRBV7-6 to TRBJ1-6; the match to TRBD1 covers 7 bases. The CDR3 runs to 14 residues. The V segment lost 4 bases and the J segment 5 bases; nucleotides outside the gene matches: 2. The germline V gene encodes CDR1 SGHVS and CDR2 FNYEAQ. The CDR3 is CASSWDSHNSPLHF. The CDR3 nucleotides read TGTGCCAGCAGCTGGGACAGCCATAATTCACCCCTCCACTTT.

The chain carries TRBV7-2 and TRBJ1-5, with D possibly matching TRBD1 (5 bases). Germline loops: CDR1 SGHTA, CDR2 FQGNSA. The ends were cut back, 5 bases at V and 7 bases at J, with 15 bases in the middle. CDR3 length: 14 residues. CDR3 DNA sequence: TGTGCCAGCAGCGTGACAGTAGCAAAACAGCCCCAGCATTTT. Amino acids: CASSVTVAKQPQHF.

This rearrangement joins TRBV6-5 to TRBJ1-5; 8 bases align to TRBD1. Germline CDR1 reads MNHEY; CDR2 reads SVGAGI. V trimming: 6 bases; J trimming: 7 bases; junction bases outside the gene matches: 8. The CDR3 consists of 14 residues. The CDR3 sequence: CASSRDRGRQPQHF. Here the CDR3 DNA reads TGTGCCAGCAGCCGCGACAGGGGCAGGCAGCCCCAGCATTTT.

This chain's CDR3 is CASSYRGYRGNEQFF. The CDR3 DNA sequence: TGTGCCAGCAGTTACAGAGGGTATAGGGGGAATGAGCAGTTCTTC. V usage is TRBV6-5 and J usage is TRBJ2-1, with a weak D call TRBD1 (6 bases). Trimming cost V 2 bases and J 7 bases, with 15 bases left between them. CDR1 is MNHEY and CDR2 is SVGAGI in the germline V gene. The length of the CDR3 is 15 residues.

The rearrangement uses TRBV5-1 and TRBJ2-1; 10 nucleotides match TRBD1. This CDR3 spans 16 amino acids. V shed 4 bases, J shed 7 bases, and the junction held 11 bases outside the gene matches. The germline V gene encodes CDR1 SGHRS and CDR2 YFSETQ. DNA for the CDR3: TGCGCCAGCAGCCTGGGACAGGGGCGTTTGGGAAATGAGCAGTTCTTC. As protein: CASSLGQGRLGNEQFF.

The V gene is TRBV27, the J gene TRBJ2-5, with 9 bases fitting TRBD2. The germline V gene has CDR1 MNHEY and CDR2 SMNVEV (reference sequence). V shed 0 bases, J shed 2 bases, and the junction held 10 bases outside the gene matches. This CDR3 is 18 amino acids long. This CDR3 reads CASSLSLRLAGPQETQYF. Written as DNA, the CDR3 is TGTGCCAGCAGTTTATCCCTGAGGCTAGCGGGACCTCAAGAGACCCAGTACTTC.

The chain is built from TRBV23-1 and TRBJ2-2; 10 nucleotides line up with TRBD1. TRBV23-1 is marked as an open reading frame, function uncertain. This CDR3 contains 15 residues. Germline trimming cut 9 bases from V and 0 bases from J; bases unmatched to any gene: 4. CDR3 sequence reads: CARPGQGPNTGELFF. The CDR3 nucleotides are TGCGCCAGACCGGGACAGGGGCCGAACACCGGGGAGCTGTTTTTT.

Turning to this clone: Different DNA sequences within this sample yield the same CDR3. The J gene is TRBJ1-2, the V gene TRBV5-4; the D gene is possibly TRBD1 (5 bases). Deletions cut 1 base from V and 2 bases from J, with 6 bases between. Germline V gene data show CDR1 as SGHNT and CDR2 as YYREEE (reference sequence). The CDR3 consists of 13 residues. The CDR3 DNA reads TGTGCCAGCAGCTTGAGGGGAAACTATGGCTACACCTTC. Translating gives CASSLRGNYGYTF.

V is TRBV29-1 and J is TRBJ2-2; 10 bases are shared with TRBD1. The trim removed 4 bases at V and 5 bases at J, leaving 4 bases unmatched. Germline CDR1 SQVTM, CDR2 ANQGSEA. This CDR3 contains 14 residues. CDR3 sequence (DNA): TGCAGCGTTGGGTGGACAGGGGGAACCGGGGAGCTGTTTTTT. This sequence encodes CSVGWTGGTGELFF.

In its sample, this clone was seen once. The chain uses TRBV9 and TRBJ2-3; D is unresolved. Germline V gene data show CDR1 as SGDLS and CDR2 as YYNGEE. The length of the CDR3 is 12 residues. The V gene lost 0 bases and the J gene lost 5 bases, with 4 bases spanning the gap. The CDR3, as DNA: TGTGCCAGCAGCGTAGACGGAGATACGCAGTATTTT. This sequence encodes CASSVDGDTQYF.

The CDR3 sequence: CASSSGTSEPDTQYF. CDR3 nucleotides: TGTGCCAGCAGCTCCGGGACTAGCGAGCCAGATACGCAGTATTTT. The chain couples TRBV13 to TRBJ2-3; TRBD2 matches at 10 bases. V lost 4 bases and J lost 4; bases outside the gene matches: 5. Germline lookup yields CDR1 PRHDT and CDR2 FYEKMQ (reference sequence). The CDR3 spans 15 residues.

A few counts support this clone. This chain uses TRBV7-2 with TRBJ2-7, with D possibly TRBD2 on 5 matching bases. The CDR3 length is 14 residues. V gave up 5 bases and J gave up 6 bases, with 17 bases separating them. CDR1 and CDR2 (germline): SGHTA, FQGNSA. Written as DNA, the CDR3 is TGTGCCAGCAGCCTCAATAGCGAGGGTCGCGAGCAGTACTTC. Translation: CASSLNSEGREQYF.